This TCR beta chain was recorded in a study of blood T cell repertoires in COVID-19 (TCRdb year 2020). About the full investigation: Samples covering the acute and convalescent phases of COVID-19 were provided by collaborators in the United States, Italy and Spain. The prospective study material was composed of cDNA or gDNA derived from T cells, B-cell-depleted T cells, or PBMCs. Subjects who had been exposed to COVID-19, were actively infected with it, or had recovered from it provided the deeply sampled blood TCRbeta repertoires that made up the dataset. A freely available public database, intended as a resource for researchers studying the immune response to SARS-CoV-2, is where the repertoires were released. Samples came from the ongoing ImmuneRACE study (first 160 participants) plus 1,254 subjects from 6 global collaborators. Nearly every sample came with metadata listing a de-identified subject ID, COVID-19 status, age in years and sex. Where available, HLA class I and class II types were obtained from metadata supplied by the sample provider rather than from assay-based typing.

The CDR3 runs 12 amino acids, cysteine and phenylalanine included. Just the 36-base CDR3 DNA is kept, in frame starting at base 1. Reading the germline V gene (reference sequence) gives CDR1 SEHNR and CDR2 FQNEAQ. Deletion took 5 bases off V and 0 bases off J, with a span of 5 bases between the germline ends. TCRbeta CDR3 regions were amplified from genomic DNA by means of the immunoSEQ Assay, a bias-controlled multiplex PCR. Processing in the source paper ran as follows. The number of nucleated cells in each sample was estimated by amplification of reference gene primers within the assay. To quantify the absolute abundance of each unique TCRbeta CDR3 rearrangement, sequence reads were collapsed and filtered. For each sample, productive Simpson clonality was calculated as the square root of Simpson's diversity index over productive rearrangements. What TCRdb holds here is the immuneACCESS table cut down to in-frame rearrangements. Part of the clones is not present; checked against another copy, under half of the missing clones reflect an unresolved V gene, and the others are unexplained. Clone size and the V and J calls come from that table; the DNA yielded D and trimming. Counted in this sample were over 20,000 clones; roughly 74% of them appeared once. 6.5% of the sample goes to the ten largest clones.

In Seattle, one collaborating source enrolled patients while the infection was active and tracked those patients longitudinally over the course of disease. Whole blood was collected in K2EDTA tubes by collaborating institutions according to the institutions' own protocols. For TCRbeta analysis, collaborators shipped samples in one of three forms: frozen whole blood, isolated PBMCs, or DNA extracted from either of those sample types. Remarks on this clone: No cognate antigen has been identified for it. No base quality information exists; no much larger clone differs at one position.

General findings and caveats noted by the study authors: How much clinical and demographic metadata was included differed by source and by participant, and the metadata was provided uncurated.

This clonotype originated in a man aged 50 to 59 with COVID-19, enrolled during active disease. What was sequenced was peripheral blood. The sequence is built from TRBV7-9 and TRBJ2-7; confidence is insufficient to name the D gene. The CDR3: CASSPRSYEQYF. The DNA sequence is as follows: TGTGCCAGCAGCCCGCGCTCCTACGAGCAGTACTTC.